This T cell receptor beta chain was found in a study of T cells in Graves' hyperthyroidism and ophthalmopathy. The CDR3 regions of TCR beta were amplified from RNA transcripts. First-round RT-PCR targeting the TCR CDR3 was performed with the HTBI primer set. MiXCR, applied by TCRdb to the multiplex PCR reads, yields one record per CDR3 protein. The table lists about 720,000 distinct CDR3 sequences, less than 20% of them singletons. Newly diagnosed hyperthyroidism patients aged 18 to 65 years had disease lasting under 2 months. Out of over 7.5 ml of fresh peripheral blood came the PBMCs. This clonotype was seen many times. What it recognizes is unknown. General observations from the study: Blood shared most expanded thyroid clonotypes above 0.001. Ophthalmopathy was told apart from stable hyperthyroidism by a 13 V-J model.

The CDR3 contains 14 residues. J lost 0 bases, V lost 5 bases, and 3 bases had no gene match. Per the germline V gene, CDR1 is DFQATT and CDR2 is SNEGSKA (reference sequence). V is TRBV20-1 and J is TRBJ2-3; 9 bases agree with TRBD2. The TCR comes from a man aged 18 to 30 with Graves' hyperthyroidism. The sequencing input was blood. CDR3 amino acids: CSALAGPSTDTQYF. The CDR3 DNA reads TGCAGTGCTCTAGCGGGGCCGAGCACAGATACGCAGTATTTT.